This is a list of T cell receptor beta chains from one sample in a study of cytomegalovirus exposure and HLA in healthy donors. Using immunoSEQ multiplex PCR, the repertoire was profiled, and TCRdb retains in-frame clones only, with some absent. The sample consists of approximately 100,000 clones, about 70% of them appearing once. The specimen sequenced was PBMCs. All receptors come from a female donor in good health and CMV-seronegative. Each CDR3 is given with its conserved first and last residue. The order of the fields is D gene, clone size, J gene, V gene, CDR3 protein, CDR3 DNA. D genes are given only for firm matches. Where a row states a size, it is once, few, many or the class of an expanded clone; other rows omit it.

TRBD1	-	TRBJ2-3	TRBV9	CASSVAGTATTDTQYF	TGTGCCAGCAGCGTCGCCGGGACAGCTACCACAGATACGCAGTATTTT
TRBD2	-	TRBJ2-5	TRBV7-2	CASRRGGQGETQYF	TGTGCCAGCAGGCGGGGGGGCCAAGGAGAGACCCAGTACTTC
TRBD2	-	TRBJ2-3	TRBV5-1	CASSLAPAGSTDTQYF	TGCGCCAGCAGCTTGGCCCCAGCGGGGTCCACAGATACGCAGTATTTT
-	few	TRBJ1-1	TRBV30	CAWSRQVTSTEAFF	TGTGCCTGGAGTAGACAGGTTACGAGCACTGAAGCTTTCTTT
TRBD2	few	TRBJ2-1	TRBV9	CASSVDGGSSYNEQFF	TGTGCCAGCAGCGTAGATGGCGGGAGCTCCTACAATGAGCAGTTCTTC
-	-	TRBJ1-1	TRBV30	CAWTSGYTEAFF	TGTGCCTGGACCTCGGGATACACTGAAGCTTTTTTT
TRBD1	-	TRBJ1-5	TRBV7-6	CASSSLPGGVQPQHF	TGTGCCAGCAGCTCCCTCCCAGGGGGCGTGCAGCCCCAGCATTTT
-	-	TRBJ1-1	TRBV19	CASSIRRGGYTEAFF	TGTGCCAGTAGTATCCGCAGGGGTGGGTACACTGAAGCTTTCTTT
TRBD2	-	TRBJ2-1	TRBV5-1	CASSRLAGGIFNEQFF	TGCGCCAGCAGCCGACTAGCGGGAGGTATTTTCAATGAGCAGTTCTTC
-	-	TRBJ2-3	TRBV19	CASNNPPGDTQYF	TGTGCCAGTAACAATCCCCCAGGGGATACGCAGTATTTT
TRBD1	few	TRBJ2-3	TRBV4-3	CASSLRTGRTDTQYF	TGCGCCAGCAGCCTCCGGACAGGGCGCACAGATACGCAGTATTTT
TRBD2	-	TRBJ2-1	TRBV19	CASSTSGTFYNEQFF	TGTGCCAGTAGTACTAGCGGGACATTTTACAATGAGCAGTTCTTC
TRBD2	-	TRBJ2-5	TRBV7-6	CASSFGGRETQYF	TGTGCCAGCAGCTTCGGGGGGAGAGAGACCCAGTACTTC
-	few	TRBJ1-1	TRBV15	CATSRQVNTEAFF	TGTGCCACCAGCAGACAGGTTAACACTGAAGCTTTCTTT
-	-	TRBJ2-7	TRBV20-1	CSARDGHEQYF	TGCAGTGCTAGAGATGGGCACGAGCAGTACTTC
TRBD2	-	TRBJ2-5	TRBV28	CASSSLAGETQYF	TGTGCCAGCAGTTCACTAGCGGGAGAGACCCAGTACTTC
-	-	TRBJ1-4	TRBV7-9	CASSPLGATNEKLFF	TGTGCCAGCAGCCCCCTTGGGGCTACTAATGAAAAACTGTTTTTT
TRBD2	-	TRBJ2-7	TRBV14	CASSELAGGPYEQYF	TGTGCCAGCAGCGAACTAGCGGGAGGGCCCTACGAGCAGTACTTC
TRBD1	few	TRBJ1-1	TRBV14	CASSQAGGLIEAFF	TGTGCCAGCAGCCAGGCAGGGGGCCTGATTGAAGCTTTCTTT
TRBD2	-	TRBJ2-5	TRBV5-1	CASSPTGGSQETQYF	TGCGCCAGCAGCCCTACGGGGGGGAGCCAAGAGACCCAGTACTTC
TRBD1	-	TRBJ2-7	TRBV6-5	CASSYSISPGGNEQYF	TGTGCCAGCAGTTACTCGATATCACCAGGGGGTAACGAGCAGTACTTC
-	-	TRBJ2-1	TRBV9	CASSTSLNEQFF	TGTGCCAGCAGCACCAGTCTCAATGAGCAGTTCTTC